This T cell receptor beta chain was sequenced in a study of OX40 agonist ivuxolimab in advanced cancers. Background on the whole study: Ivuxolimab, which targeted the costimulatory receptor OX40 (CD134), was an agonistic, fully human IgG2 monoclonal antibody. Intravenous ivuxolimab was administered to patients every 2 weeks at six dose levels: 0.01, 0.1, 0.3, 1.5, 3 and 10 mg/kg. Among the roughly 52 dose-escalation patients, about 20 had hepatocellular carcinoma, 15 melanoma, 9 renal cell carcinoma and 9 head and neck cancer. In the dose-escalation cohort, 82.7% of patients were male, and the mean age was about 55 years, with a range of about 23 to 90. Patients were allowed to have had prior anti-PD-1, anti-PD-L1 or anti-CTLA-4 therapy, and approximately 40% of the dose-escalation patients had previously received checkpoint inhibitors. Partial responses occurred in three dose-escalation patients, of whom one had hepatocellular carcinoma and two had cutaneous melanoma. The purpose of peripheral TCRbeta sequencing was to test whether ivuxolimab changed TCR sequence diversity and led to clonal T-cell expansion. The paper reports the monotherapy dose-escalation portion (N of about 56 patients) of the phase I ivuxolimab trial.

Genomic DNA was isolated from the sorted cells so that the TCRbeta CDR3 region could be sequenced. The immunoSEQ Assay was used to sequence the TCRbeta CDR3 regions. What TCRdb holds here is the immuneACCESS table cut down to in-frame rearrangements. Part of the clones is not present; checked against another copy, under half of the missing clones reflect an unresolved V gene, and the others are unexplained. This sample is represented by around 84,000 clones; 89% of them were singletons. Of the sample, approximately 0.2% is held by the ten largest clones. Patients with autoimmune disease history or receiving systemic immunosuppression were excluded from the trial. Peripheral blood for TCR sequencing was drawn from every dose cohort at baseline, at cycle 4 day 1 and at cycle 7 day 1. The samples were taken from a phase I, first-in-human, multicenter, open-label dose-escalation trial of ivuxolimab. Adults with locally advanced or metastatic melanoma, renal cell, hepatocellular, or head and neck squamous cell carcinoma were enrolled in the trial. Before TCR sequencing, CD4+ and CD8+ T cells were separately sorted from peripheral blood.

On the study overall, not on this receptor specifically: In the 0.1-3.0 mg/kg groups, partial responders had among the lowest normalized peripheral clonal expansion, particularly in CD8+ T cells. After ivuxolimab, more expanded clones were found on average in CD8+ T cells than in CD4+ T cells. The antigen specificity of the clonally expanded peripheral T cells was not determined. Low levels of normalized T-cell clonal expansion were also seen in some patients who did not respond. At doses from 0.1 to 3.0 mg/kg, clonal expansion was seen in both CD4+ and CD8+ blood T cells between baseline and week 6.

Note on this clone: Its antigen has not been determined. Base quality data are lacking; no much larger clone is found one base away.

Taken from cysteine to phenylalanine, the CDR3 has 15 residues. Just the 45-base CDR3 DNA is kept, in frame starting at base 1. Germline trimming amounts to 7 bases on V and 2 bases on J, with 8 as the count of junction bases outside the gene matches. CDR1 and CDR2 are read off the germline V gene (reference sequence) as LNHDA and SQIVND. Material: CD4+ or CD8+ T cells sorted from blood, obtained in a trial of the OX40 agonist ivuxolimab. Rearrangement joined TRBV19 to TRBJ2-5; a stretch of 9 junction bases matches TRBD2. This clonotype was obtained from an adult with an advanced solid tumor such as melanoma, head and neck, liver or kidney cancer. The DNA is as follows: TGTGCCAGTACTGCGAGCGGGGGGCTACAAGAGACCCAGTACTTC. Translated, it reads CASTASGGLQETQYF.